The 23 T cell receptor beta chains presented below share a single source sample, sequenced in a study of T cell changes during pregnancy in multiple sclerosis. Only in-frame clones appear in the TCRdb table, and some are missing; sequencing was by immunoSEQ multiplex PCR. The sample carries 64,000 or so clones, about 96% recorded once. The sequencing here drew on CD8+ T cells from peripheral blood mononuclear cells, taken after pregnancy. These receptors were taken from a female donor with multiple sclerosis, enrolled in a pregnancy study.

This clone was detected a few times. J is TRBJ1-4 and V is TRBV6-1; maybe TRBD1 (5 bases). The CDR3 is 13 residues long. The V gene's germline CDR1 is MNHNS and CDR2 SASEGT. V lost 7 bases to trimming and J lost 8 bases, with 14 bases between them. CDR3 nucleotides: TGTGCCAGCATGGGTCCAGGGAGGGAAAAACTGTTTTTT. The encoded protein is CASMGPGREKLFF.

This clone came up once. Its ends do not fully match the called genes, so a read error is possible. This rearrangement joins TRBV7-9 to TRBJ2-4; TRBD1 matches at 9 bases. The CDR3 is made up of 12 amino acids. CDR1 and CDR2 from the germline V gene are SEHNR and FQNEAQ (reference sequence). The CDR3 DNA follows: TGTGCCAGCAGCTTACCCCGAGACAGGGGGGACTTC. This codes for CASSLPRDRGDF.

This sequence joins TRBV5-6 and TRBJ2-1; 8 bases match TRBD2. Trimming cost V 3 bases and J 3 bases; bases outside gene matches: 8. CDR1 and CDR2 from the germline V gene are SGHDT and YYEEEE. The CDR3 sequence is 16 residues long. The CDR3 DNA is TGTGCCAGCAGCTGGGGGACCAGCGGGAGCTACAATGAGCAGTTCTTC. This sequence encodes CASSWGTSGSYNEQFF.

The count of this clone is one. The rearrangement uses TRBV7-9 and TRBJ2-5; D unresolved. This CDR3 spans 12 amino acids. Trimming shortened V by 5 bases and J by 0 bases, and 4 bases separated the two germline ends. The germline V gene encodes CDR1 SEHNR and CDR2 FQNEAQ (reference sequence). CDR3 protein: CASSPYQETQYF. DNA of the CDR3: TGTGCCAGCAGCCCTTACCAAGAGACCCAGTACTTC.

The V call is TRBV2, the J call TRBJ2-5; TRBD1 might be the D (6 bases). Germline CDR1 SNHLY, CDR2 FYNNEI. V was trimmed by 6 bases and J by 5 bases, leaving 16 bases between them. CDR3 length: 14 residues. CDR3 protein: CASRARGSGETQYF. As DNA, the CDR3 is TGTGCCAGCAGAGCCAGGGGATCAGGGGAGACCCAGTACTTC.

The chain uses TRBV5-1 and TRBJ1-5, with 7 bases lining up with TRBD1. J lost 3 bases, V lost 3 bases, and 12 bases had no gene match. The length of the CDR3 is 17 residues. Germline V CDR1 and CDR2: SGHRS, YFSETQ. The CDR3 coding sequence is TGCGCCAGCAGCTCCGACAGGGTACGAAGGGTCAATCAGCCCCAGCATTTT. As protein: CASSSDRVRRVNQPQHF.

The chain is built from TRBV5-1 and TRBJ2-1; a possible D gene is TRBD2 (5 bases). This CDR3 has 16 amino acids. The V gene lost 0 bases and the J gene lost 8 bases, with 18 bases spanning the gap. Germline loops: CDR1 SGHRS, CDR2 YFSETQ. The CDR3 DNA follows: TGCGCCAGCAGCTTGGCCTCGGGAATCCTATCCGATGAGCAGTTCTTC. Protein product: CASSLASGILSDEQFF.

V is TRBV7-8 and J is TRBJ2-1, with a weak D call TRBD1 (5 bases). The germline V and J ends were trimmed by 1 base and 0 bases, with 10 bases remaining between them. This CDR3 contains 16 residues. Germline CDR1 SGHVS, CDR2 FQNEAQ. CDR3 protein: CASSLEGVSSYNEQFF. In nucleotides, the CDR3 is TGTGCCAGCAGCTTAGAAGGGGTTAGCTCCTACAATGAGCAGTTCTTC.

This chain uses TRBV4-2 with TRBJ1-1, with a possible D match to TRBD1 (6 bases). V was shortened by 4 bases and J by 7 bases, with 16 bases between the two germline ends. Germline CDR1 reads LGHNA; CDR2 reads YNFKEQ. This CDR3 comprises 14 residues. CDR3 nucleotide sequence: TGTGCCAGCAGCCGAAGGTCAGGGGCGGATGAAGCTTTCTTT. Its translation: CASSRRSGADEAFF.

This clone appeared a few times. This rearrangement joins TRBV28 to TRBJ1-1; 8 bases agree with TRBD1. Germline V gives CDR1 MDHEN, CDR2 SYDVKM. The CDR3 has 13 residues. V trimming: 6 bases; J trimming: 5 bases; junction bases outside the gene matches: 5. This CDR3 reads CASSLTGGTEAFF. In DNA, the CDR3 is TGTGCCAGCAGCCTCACAGGGGGGACTGAAGCTTTCTTT.

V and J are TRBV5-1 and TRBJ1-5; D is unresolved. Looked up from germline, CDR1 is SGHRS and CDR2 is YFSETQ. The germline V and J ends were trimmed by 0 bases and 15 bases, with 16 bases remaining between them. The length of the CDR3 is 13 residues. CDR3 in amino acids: CASSLEPGFPGHF. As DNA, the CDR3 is TGCGCCAGCAGCTTGGAACCGGGATTCCCTGGGCATTTT.

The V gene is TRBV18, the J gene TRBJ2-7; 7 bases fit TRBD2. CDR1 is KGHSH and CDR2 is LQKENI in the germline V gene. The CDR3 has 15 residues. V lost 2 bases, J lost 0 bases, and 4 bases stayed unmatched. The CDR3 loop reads CASSPAGRGSYEQYF. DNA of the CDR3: TGTGCCAGCTCACCAGCAGGGAGGGGCTCCTACGAGCAGTACTTC. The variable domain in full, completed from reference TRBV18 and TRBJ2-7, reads NAGVMQNPRHLVRRRGQEARLRCSPMKGHSHVYWYRQLPEEGLKFMVYLQKENIIDESGMPKERFSAEFPKEGPSILRIQQVVRGDSAAYFCASSPAGRGSYEQYFGPGTRLTVT.

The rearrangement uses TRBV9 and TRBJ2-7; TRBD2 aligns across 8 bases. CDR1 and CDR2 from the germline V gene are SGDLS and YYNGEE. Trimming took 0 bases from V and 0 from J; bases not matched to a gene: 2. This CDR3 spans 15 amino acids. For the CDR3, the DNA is TGTGCCAGCAGCGTAGCGGGAGGGAGCTCCTACGAGCAGTACTTC. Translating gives CASSVAGGSSYEQYF.

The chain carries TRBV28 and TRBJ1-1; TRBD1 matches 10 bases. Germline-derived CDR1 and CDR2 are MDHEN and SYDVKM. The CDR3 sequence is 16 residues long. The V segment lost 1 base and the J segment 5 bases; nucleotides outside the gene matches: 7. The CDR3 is CASSLSRQGAGTEAFF. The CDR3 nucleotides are TGTGCCAGCAGTTTATCCCGACAGGGGGCTGGTACTGAAGCTTTCTTT.

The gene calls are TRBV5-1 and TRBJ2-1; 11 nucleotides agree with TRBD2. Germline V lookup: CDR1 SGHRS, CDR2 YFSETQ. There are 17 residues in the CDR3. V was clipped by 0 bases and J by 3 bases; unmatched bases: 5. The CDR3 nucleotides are TGCGCCAGCAGCTTGGGAGCTAGCGGGAGGATCTACAATGAGCAGTTCTTC. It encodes CASSLGASGRIYNEQFF.

This CDR3 reads CASSLDPEGSGSTGELFF. The DNA of the CDR3 is TGTGCCAGCAGCTTAGATCCAGAAGGTAGCGGGTCCACCGGGGAGCTGTTTTTT. This sequence joins TRBV11-2 and TRBJ2-2, with 7 positions matching TRBD2. This CDR3 spans 18 amino acids. Germline loops: CDR1 SGHAT, CDR2 FQNNGV. V was pared by 0 bases and J by 4 bases, with 11 bases of the junction left unmatched. The full variable domain, completed using reference TRBV11-2 and TRBJ2-2, is EAGVAQSPRYKIIEKRQSVAFWCNPISGHATLYWYQQILGQGPKLLIQFQNNGVVDDSQLPKDRFSAERLKGVDSTLKIQPAKLEDSAVYLCASSLDPEGSGSTGELFFGEGSRLTVL.

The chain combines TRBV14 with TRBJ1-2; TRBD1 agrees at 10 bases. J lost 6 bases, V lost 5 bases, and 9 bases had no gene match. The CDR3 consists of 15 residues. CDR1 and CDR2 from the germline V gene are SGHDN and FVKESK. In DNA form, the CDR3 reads TGTGCCAGCAGCAACCCGGGACAGGGGATTAATGGCTACACCTTC. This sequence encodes CASSNPGQGINGYTF.

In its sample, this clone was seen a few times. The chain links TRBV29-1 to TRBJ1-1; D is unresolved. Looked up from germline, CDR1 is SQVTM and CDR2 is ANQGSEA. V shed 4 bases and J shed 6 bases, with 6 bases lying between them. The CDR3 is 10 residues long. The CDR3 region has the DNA TGCAGCGTTGCTTTTCCTGAAGCTTTCTTT. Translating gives CSVAFPEAFF.

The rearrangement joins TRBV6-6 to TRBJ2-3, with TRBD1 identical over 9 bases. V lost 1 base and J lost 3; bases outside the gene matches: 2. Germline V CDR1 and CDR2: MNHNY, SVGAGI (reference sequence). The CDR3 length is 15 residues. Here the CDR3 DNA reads TGTGCCAGCAGTTACTTACAGGGGGCTACAGATACGCAGTATTTT. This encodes CASSYLQGATDTQYF.

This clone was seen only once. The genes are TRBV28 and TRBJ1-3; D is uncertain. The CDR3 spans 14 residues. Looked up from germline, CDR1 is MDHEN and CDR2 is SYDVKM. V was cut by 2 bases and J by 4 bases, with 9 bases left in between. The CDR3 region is CASSLGGPGNTIYF. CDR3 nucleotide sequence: TGTGCCAGCAGTTTAGGAGGGCCCGGAAACACCATATATTTT.

Here the CDR3 DNA reads TGTGCCACCGCGGGGTCGGGGACAGGAGGCGGCTACACCTTC. This sequence encodes CATAGSGTGGGYTF. The gene calls are TRBV19 and TRBJ1-2; 8 bases are shared with TRBD1. J gave up 8 bases and V 10 bases, and 15 bases lay outside the gene matches. From germline, CDR1 is LNHDA and CDR2 SQIVND (reference sequence). This CDR3 spans 14 amino acids.

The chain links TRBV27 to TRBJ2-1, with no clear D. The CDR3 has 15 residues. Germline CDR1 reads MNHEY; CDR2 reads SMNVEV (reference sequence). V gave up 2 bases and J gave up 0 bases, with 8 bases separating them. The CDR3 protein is CASSLLPSSYNEQFF. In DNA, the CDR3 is TGTGCCAGCAGTTTACTCCCCAGCTCCTACAATGAGCAGTTCTTC.

CDR3 coding DNA: TGTGCCAGCGTGAGTGATGAAAAACTGTTTTTT. Its translation is CASVSDEKLFF. The rearrangement uses TRBV7-9 and TRBJ1-4; D unclear. V was shortened by 8 bases and J by 6 bases, with 7 bases between the two germline ends. The CDR3 is 11 residues long. In germline, CDR1 is SEHNR, CDR2 FQNEAQ (reference sequence).